The subject of this entry is one T cell receptor (beta chain). This CDR3 region has 12 residues. Germline assignment: CDR1 SQVTM and CDR2 ANQGSEA. The V gene end was trimmed by 4 bases and the J gene end by 8 bases; junction bases not matched to a gene: 5. These data come from a study of blood T cells in healthy people across ages. Study-level information: T cells yielded about one barcoded beta molecule per two cells through template switching.

Primed by a sample-barcoded 5' primer and a J-beta primer mix, a second PCR proceeded for 7 to 11 cycles. Each cDNA molecule was tagged by a template-switch adaptor with 12 random nucleotides. MiXCR, applied by TCRdb to the 5' RACE reads, yields one record per CDR3 protein. The sample holds about 800,000 distinct CDR3 sequences, 55% to 70% seen once. This chain connects TRBV29-1 to TRBJ1-2, with 9 bases that match TRBD1. Material for sequencing was blood. The clonotype was recovered from a man aged 25-45 years in good health. The CDR3 DNA reads TGCAGCGTTGCCGGGACAGGGAACGGCTACACCTTC. Translation gives CSVAGTGNGYTF.